The 9 T cell receptor beta chains presented below share a single source sample, sequenced in a study of T cells in Graves' hyperthyroidism and ophthalmopathy. RNA transcripts served as the template for amplifying TCR beta CDR3 regions. The TCR CDR3 first-round RT-PCR relied on the HTBI primer set. MiXCR, run by TCRdb on the multiplex PCR reads, gives a single entry per CDR3 protein. This table holds 80,000 to 100,000 distinct CDR3 sequences, approximately 42% found once. Sequences were obtained from peripheral blood or thyroid tissue (not recorded which). The receptors originated from a woman in her 30s with Graves' hyperthyroidism.

CDR3: CASSLADTSSYEQYF. CDR3 sequence (DNA): TGTGCCAGCAGCTTAGCCGACACCTCCTCCTACGAGCAGTACTTC. The chain is built from TRBV7-8 and TRBJ2-7; unclear D gene. The V end lost 0 bases, the J end lost 0 bases, and 9 bases lay between the germline ends. The CDR3 loop spans 15 amino acids. Germline values: CDR1 SGHVS, CDR2 FQNEAQ.

The chain recombines TRBV28 with TRBJ2-7, with 11 bases that match TRBD2. The CDR3 spans 16 residues. J lost 2 bases, V lost 5 bases, and 8 bases had no gene match. Looked up from germline, CDR1 is MDHEN and CDR2 is SYDVKM. CDR3 nucleotide sequence: TGTGCCAGCAGTCCCTGGACTAGCGGGCGACCCTACGAGCAGTACTTC. It encodes CASSPWTSGRPYEQYF.

With respect to this clonotype: This may come from a read error, since a much larger clone is one base off. V usage is TRBV7-9 and J usage is TRBJ1-1, with D maybe TRBD1 (5 bases). Germline assignment: CDR1 SEHNR and CDR2 FQNEAQ (reference sequence). Between the trimmed V and J ends, which lost 5 bases and 0 bases, there was a span of 16 bases. This CDR3 is built from 16 residues. In DNA, the CDR3 is TGTGCCAGCAGCCCATGGGGACGGACCCTGAACACTGAAGCTTTCTTT. As protein: CASSPWGRTLNTEAFF. The complete variable domain, with remaining parts taken from reference TRBV7-9 and TRBJ1-1, reads DTGVSQNPRHKITKRGQNVTFRCDPISEHNRLYWYRQTLGQGPEFLTYFQNEAQLEKSRLLSDRFSAERPKGSFSTLEIQRTEQGDSAMYLCASSPWGRTLNTEAFFGQGTRLTVV.

At least ten counts were recorded for this clonotype. The chain combines TRBV7-2 with TRBJ2-7, with 7 bases fitting TRBD2. The CDR3 contains 15 residues. Germline V gene lookup returns CDR1 SGHTA and CDR2 FQGNSA. The ends lost 5 bases at V and 3 bases at J; junction bases unmatched: 10. CDR3 nucleotide sequence: TGTGCCAGCAGCCCACGGGACTACTGGAGCTACGAGCAGTACTTC. Amino acids: CASSPRDYWSYEQYF.

The rearrangement links TRBV12-3 or TRBV12-4 to TRBJ2-1; D is uncertain. The V end lost 2 bases, the J end lost 8 bases, and 4 bases lay between the germline ends. The CDR3 is 11 amino acids. CDR3: CASSLFDEQFF. As DNA, the CDR3 is TGTGCCAGCAGTTTATTCGATGAGCAGTTCTTC.

This clonotype was seen ten or more times. The chain uses TRBV6-6 and TRBJ2-7; unclear D gene. The V end lost 7 bases, the J end lost 6 bases, and 16 bases lay between the germline ends. Per germline, CDR1 MNHNY and CDR2 SVGAGI (reference sequence). CDR3 size: 13 residues. The CDR3 spells CASKTSEWVEQYF. DNA for the CDR3: TGTGCCAGCAAGACCAGCGAGTGGGTCGAGCAGTACTTC.

This clonotype has at least ten counts. V usage is TRBV20-1 and J usage is TRBJ2-7; possible D gene TRBD1, 5 bases. The CDR3 length is 14 residues. Trimming stripped 6 bases from V and 0 bases from J, with 15 bases between. Germline lookup yields CDR1 DFQATT and CDR2 SNEGSKA (reference sequence). The CDR3 here is CSARLRVTSYEQYF. The CDR3 nucleotides read TGCAGTGCCCGCCTCAGGGTTACCTCCTACGAGCAGTACTTC.

V is TRBV11-2 and J is TRBJ1-2; weak D call: TRBD1 (5 bases). V lost 7 bases, J lost 8 bases, and 11 bases lay in between. The CDR3 length is 11 residues. The germline V gene encodes CDR1 SGHAT and CDR2 FQNNGV. The CDR3 DNA sequence: TGTGCCAGCACCCAGGGAGGGGGCTACACCTTC. The encoded protein is CASTQGGGYTF.

V usage is TRBV28 and J usage is TRBJ1-5; tentatively, D is TRBD1 (5 bases). The CDR3 is 15 amino acids. Deletions cut 1 base from V and 7 bases from J, with 14 bases between. In germline, CDR1 is MDHEN, CDR2 SYDVKM. CDR3 residues: CASSLFWGTGQPQHF. The CDR3 DNA is TGTGCCAGCAGTTTATTTTGGGGGACCGGACAGCCCCAGCATTTT. Using reference TRBV28 and TRBJ1-5 for the parts outside the CDR3, the full variable domain is DVKVTQSSRYLVKRTGEKVFLECVQDMDHENMFWYRQDPGLGLRLIYFSYDVKMKEKGDIPEGYSVSREKKERFSLILESASTNQTSMYLCASSLFWGTGQPQHFGDGTRLSIL.